One and the same sample provided the 30 T cell receptor beta chains below, sequenced in a study of cytomegalovirus exposure and HLA in healthy donors. The PCR ran on 60 Vbeta and 13 Jbeta primers. Clones were read by immunoSEQ multiplex PCR, and TCRdb kept only the in-frame ones, dropping some. The table includes roughly 160,000 clones, more than 80% detected once. Specimen: PBMCs. These receptors were taken from a woman in her forties or fifties in good health and CMV-seronegative.

V is TRBV5-1 and J is TRBJ2-3; D uncertain. The CDR3 contains 16 residues. The V gene lost 4 bases and the J gene lost 2 bases, with 17 bases spanning the gap. Looked up from germline, CDR1 is SGHRS and CDR2 is YFSETQ. Written as DNA, the CDR3 is TGCGCCAGCAGCCCCCCAAACTTACAGAACACAGATACGCAGTATTTT. Its translation is CASSPPNLQNTDTQYF. The full variable domain, with the rest looked up from reference TRBV5-1 and TRBJ2-3, is KAGVTQTPRYLIKTRGQQVTLSCSPISGHRSVSWYQQTPGQGLQFLFEYFSETQRNKGNFPGRFSGRQFSNSRSEMNVSTLELGDSALYLCASSPPNLQNTDTQYFGPGTRLTVL.

The rearrangement joins TRBV5-8 to TRBJ2-3; TRBD2 might be the D (6 bases). V was cut by 3 bases and J by 7 bases, with 9 bases left in between. This CDR3 comprises 12 residues. The germline V gene encodes CDR1 SGHTS and CDR2 YDEGEE. The DNA of the CDR3 is TGTGCCAGCAGCTGGGGGGTTAATACGCAGTATTTT. Translated, it gives CASSWGVNTQYF.

The V call is TRBV21-1, the J call TRBJ1-5; TRBD1, as called in the table, went unchecked against the DNA. TRBV21-1 is given as a pseudogene. This CDR3 contains 18 residues. The CDR3 DNA is TGTGCCAGCAGCAAATGGGACAGGGGGCTTTTTTGTAATCAGCCCCAGCATTTT. This translates into CASSKWDRGLFCNQPQHF.

J is TRBJ1-2 and V is TRBV25-1, with unresolved D. The CDR3 runs to 15 residues. Germline V gene data show CDR1 as MGHDK and CDR2 as SYGVNS. The germline V and J ends were trimmed by 8 bases and 5 bases, with 21 bases remaining between them. The CDR3 region is CASPPRWPEWYGYTF. Written as DNA, the CDR3 is TGTGCCAGCCCACCCCGATGGCCAGAATGGTATGGCTACACCTTC.

This clone was observed once. The genes are TRBV14 and TRBJ2-1; a possible D gene is TRBD1 (5 bases). Per the germline V gene, CDR1 is SGHDN and CDR2 is FVKESK. V dropped 0 bases and J dropped 6 bases, with 9 bases sitting between them. The CDR3 runs to 14 residues. CDR3 nucleotides: TGTGCCAGCAGCCAAGATAGAAGGGGCAATGAGCAGTTCTTC. Its protein is CASSQDRRGNEQFF.

This clone has a single count. This chain links TRBV30 with TRBJ1-2, with TRBD1 matching 11 bases. Germline assignment: CDR1 GTSNPN and CDR2 SVGIG (reference sequence). The V segment lost 3 bases and the J segment 7 bases; nucleotides outside the gene matches: 13. This CDR3 is built from 16 residues. CDR3 DNA: TGTGCCTGGAGCGCTTTAGCCGGACAGGGGGCGCGTGGCTACACCTTC. Translating it yields CAWSALAGQGARGYTF.

V usage is TRBV5-1 and J usage is TRBJ1-4; 9 nucleotides match TRBD1. Germline V gene lookup returns CDR1 SGHRS and CDR2 YFSETQ. V was clipped by 3 bases and J by 3 bases; unmatched bases: 6. The CDR3 is 16 residues long. This CDR3 reads CASSWGQGTANEKLFF. The CDR3 DNA sequence: TGCGCCAGCAGCTGGGGACAGGGTACGGCTAATGAAAAACTGTTTTTT.

The chain recombines TRBV5-1 with TRBJ1-3; 11 bases line up with TRBD1. The germline V gene has CDR1 SGHRS and CDR2 YFSETQ. The CDR3 loop spans 16 amino acids. Trimming took 3 bases from V and 2 from J; bases not matched to a gene: 4. The CDR3 nucleotides read TGCGCCAGCAGCTCAGGGACAGGGGGAACTGGAAACACCATATATTTT. Translated: CASSSGTGGTGNTIYF.

This sequence joins TRBV2 and TRBJ2-1, with 13 bases fitting TRBD2. Unmatched junction bases numbered 5, after V lost 7 bases and J lost 8 bases. The CDR3 runs 14 residues. Germline CDR1 reads SNHLY; CDR2 reads FYNNEI. In DNA form, the CDR3 reads TGTGCCAGCACCGGACTAGCGGGGGTGCATGAGCAGTTCTTC. Protein product: CASTGLAGVHEQFF.

This clone is a singleton in its sample. This chain joins TRBV10-3 and TRBJ2-5; 9 bases are shared with TRBD2. Trimming took 2 bases from V and 5 from J; bases not matched to a gene: 15. The CDR3 runs to 18 residues. Germline-derived CDR1 and CDR2 are ENHRY and SYGVKD. As DNA, the CDR3 is TGTGCCATCAGTGAGCCCGGGAGACTAGCGGCTGGGGGGGAGACCCAGTACTTC. Its protein is CAISEPGRLAAGGETQYF.

This clone occurred once. The chain employs TRBV18 and TRBJ2-3; 8 bases are shared with TRBD1. Germline CDR1 KGHSH, CDR2 LQKENI. V dropped 5 bases and J dropped 6; count of bases not matched to a gene: 10. The CDR3 runs to 15 residues. CDR3 nucleotide sequence: TGTGCCAGCTCAAATTGGGACAGGATTAAGGATACGCAGTATTTT. Translation: CASSNWDRIKDTQYF.

The V gene is TRBV11-2, the J gene TRBJ1-2; a weak D match, TRBD1 (5 bases). CDR1 SGHAT and CDR2 FQNNGV come from the germline V gene. The CDR3 has 15 amino acids. Deletions cut 1 base from V and 4 bases from J, with 13 bases between. The CDR3 here is CASSLVGSGGYGYTF. As DNA, the CDR3 is TGTGCCAGCAGCTTAGTCGGCAGCGGGGGCTATGGCTACACCTTC.

The genes are TRBV5-1 and TRBJ2-5; the match to TRBD2 covers 7 bases. The J call may be in error: the DNA end matches TRBJ2-7 better. The CDR3 loop spans 15 amino acids. Germline CDR1 and CDR2: SGHRS and YFSETQ. CDR3 in amino acids: CASSPDLAANYEQYF. The CDR3 DNA is TGCGCCAGCAGCCCCGATCTAGCGGCAAACTACGAGCAGTACTTC.

CDR3 region: CASSPRQNYNSPLHF. CDR3 sequence (DNA): TGTGCCAGCAGCCCCAGACAGAACTATAATTCACCCCTCCACTTT. The V gene is TRBV7-2, the J gene TRBJ1-6; TRBD1 might be the D (5 bases). Germline loops: CDR1 SGHTA, CDR2 FQGNSA. V was pared by 5 bases and J by 3 bases, with 11 bases between. The CDR3 extends over 15 amino acids.

In its sample, this clone was seen once. V is TRBV13 and J is TRBJ2-5, with 10 bases aligning to TRBD2. The ends lost 5 bases at V and 4 bases at J; junction bases unmatched: 13. This CDR3 contains 17 residues. Germline V gene data show CDR1 as PRHDT and CDR2 as FYEKMQ (reference sequence). The CDR3 region has the DNA TGTGCCAGCAGCCACTTTCGAGCGGGGGGGGTCTCAGAGACCCAGTACTTC. Its translation: CASSHFRAGGVSETQYF.

This clone was seen a single time. The J gene is TRBJ2-1, the V gene TRBV7-9, with D tentatively TRBD2 (5 bases). V shed 6 bases and J shed 9 bases, with 12 bases lying between them. This CDR3 is 12 amino acids long. CDR1 is SEHNR, CDR2 FQNEAQ, per germline (reference sequence). The CDR3 loop reads CASSPAVREQFF. Written as DNA, the CDR3 is TGTGCCAGCAGTCCAGCGGTCCGTGAGCAGTTCTTC.

The rearrangement links TRBV28 to TRBJ1-1; maybe TRBD1 (5 bases). Trimming stripped 4 bases from V and 1 base from J, with 10 bases between. This CDR3 has 14 amino acids. Germline V gives CDR1 MDHEN, CDR2 SYDVKM. CDR3 region: CASSSLTGNTEAFF. CDR3 DNA sequence: TGTGCCAGCAGTTCCCTTACAGGGAACACTGAAGCTTTCTTT.

J is TRBJ2-5 and V is TRBV5-1, with 9 bases matching TRBD2. The germline gives CDR1 SGHRS, CDR2 YFSETQ. V lost 4 bases and J lost 1; bases outside the gene matches: 8. This CDR3 comprises 16 residues. Written as DNA, the CDR3 is TGCGCCAGCAGCCCGGGTAGCGGGGGTCCCCAAGAGACCCAGTACTTC. Translating gives CASSPGSGGPQETQYF.

The V gene is TRBV6-1, the J gene TRBJ2-5, with 8 bases matching TRBD2. J was trimmed by 2 bases and V by 6 bases; bases with no gene match: 8. The CDR3 runs to 15 residues. Germline V gene data show CDR1 as MNHNS and CDR2 as SASEGT. CDR3 residues: CASSSHGGDQETQYF. The CDR3 bases are TGTGCCAGCAGCTCCCACGGGGGGGATCAAGAGACCCAGTACTTC.

V and J are TRBV19 and TRBJ2-7; 8 bases line up with TRBD2. V was clipped by 6 bases and J by 3 bases; unmatched bases: 7. The germline V gene encodes CDR1 LNHDA and CDR2 SQIVND (reference sequence). There are 14 residues in the CDR3. The CDR3 region has the DNA TGTGCCAGTAGGGAAAGCGGGGGACTCTACGAGCAGTACTTC. Translating gives CASRESGGLYEQYF. Filled out from reference TRBV19 and TRBJ2-7, the complete variable domain reads DGGITQSPKYLFRKEGQNVTLSCEQNLNHDAMYWYRQDPGQGLRLIYYSQIVNDFQKGDIAEGYSVSREKKESFPLTVTSAQKNPTAFYLCASRESGGLYEQYFGPGTRLTVT.

The V gene is TRBV6-6, the J gene TRBJ2-7, with D tentatively TRBD2 (6 bases). Trimming removed 5 bases at V and 3 bases at J, with 20 bases between. CDR3 length: 16 amino acids. Germline CDR1 MNHNY, CDR2 SVGAGI (reference sequence). The CDR3 DNA is TGTGCCAGCAGTCATACTGGAGTCGGGGGAGGCTACGAGCAGTACTTC. Its translation is CASSHTGVGGGYEQYF.

This clone was seen only once. The chain combines TRBV28 with TRBJ1-1; D possibly corresponds to TRBD1 (5 bases). Trimming shortened V by 10 bases and J by 4 bases, and 19 bases separated the two germline ends. Germline V gene sequence: CDR1 MDHEN, CDR2 SYDVKM. This CDR3 is 14 amino acids long. The CDR3: CAISPGGVSTEAFF. CDR3 sequence (DNA): TGTGCCATCTCTCCTGGGGGGGTCAGCACTGAAGCTTTCTTT.

This chain joins TRBV30 and TRBJ1-5, with 9 positions matching TRBD1. The CDR3 spans 15 residues. CDR1 GTSNPN and CDR2 SVGIG come from the germline V gene (reference sequence). Unmatched junction bases numbered 7, after V lost 2 bases and J lost 5 bases. CDR3 residues: CAWSLTGGIDQPQHF. DNA of the CDR3: TGTGCCTGGAGTCTGACAGGGGGTATAGATCAGCCCCAGCATTTT.

CDR3 nucleotide sequence: TGTGCCAGCAGCCCGGGTCCGACGTTCAATCAGCCCCAGCATTTT. This gives the protein CASSPGPTFNQPQHF. The V gene is TRBV7-2, the J gene TRBJ1-5, with D unresolved. The ends were cut back, 5 bases at V and 3 bases at J, with 14 bases in the middle. Germline assignment: CDR1 SGHTA and CDR2 FQGNSA. This CDR3 is built from 15 residues. The full variable domain, completed using reference TRBV7-2 and TRBJ1-5, is GAGVSQSPSNKVTEKGKDVELRCDPISGHTALYWYRQSLGQGLEFLIYFQGNSAPDKSGLPSDRFSAERTGGSVSTLTIQRTQQEDSAVYLCASSPGPTFNQPQHFGDGTRLSIL.

The V gene is TRBV4-2, the J gene TRBJ1-4; D is unclear. The length of the CDR3 is 14 residues. Germline assignment: CDR1 LGHNA and CDR2 YNFKEQ. The V end was cut by 0 bases, the J end by 17 bases, with 19 bases between. CDR3 loop: CASSQDLERDMLFF. CDR3 coding DNA: TGTGCCAGCAGCCAAGATCTGGAACGAGACATGCTTTTTTTT.

This rearrangement joins TRBV28 to TRBJ2-3, with D perhaps matching TRBD1 (6 bases). V was clipped by 5 bases and J by 5 bases, with 14 bases between them. This CDR3 has 14 residues. Germline CDR1 and CDR2: MDHEN and SYDVKM. CDR3 sequence reads: CASSIGGGGDTQYF. DNA of the CDR3: TGTGCCAGCAGTATTGGGGGCGGCGGAGATACGCAGTATTTT.

The chain has TRBV4-1 and TRBJ1-5, with TRBD1 as a possible D gene (5 bases). V gave up 4 bases and J gave up 2 bases, with 15 bases separating them. The germline gives CDR1 MGHRA, CDR2 YSYEKL. This CDR3 comprises 16 residues. The CDR3 sequence: CASSLSYQGGNQPQHF. The DNA of the CDR3 is TGCGCCAGCAGCCTCTCGTACCAGGGTGGCAATCAGCCCCAGCATTTT.

The chain carries TRBV10-2 and TRBJ1-2; 10 bases are a match to TRBD1. The V gene's germline CDR1 is WSHSY and CDR2 SAAADI. V lost 0 bases to trimming and J lost 6 bases; unmatched junction nucleotides: 7. The CDR3 covers 16 residues. For the CDR3, the DNA is TGCGCCAGCAGTGAGTCAGGGACAGGGGAGCTCGATGGCTACACCTTC. This translates into CASSESGTGELDGYTF.

This chain joins TRBV5-6 and TRBJ2-1; D is possibly TRBD2 (5 bases). The germline V gene has CDR1 SGHDT and CDR2 YYEEEE. This CDR3 has 13 residues. Trimming took off 3 bases at V and 4 bases at J, with 8 bases between the two ends. DNA of the CDR3: TGTGCCAGCAGCTCAACTAGTTACAATGAGCAGTTCTTC. Amino acids: CASSSTSYNEQFF.

The rearrangement links TRBV5-4 to TRBJ2-2, with TRBD2 matching over 11 bases. V shed 0 bases and J 4 bases; nucleotides not matched to a gene: 2. The CDR3 totals 16 residues. Looked up from germline, CDR1 is SGHNT and CDR2 is YYREEE (reference sequence). Here the CDR3 reads CASSLASGRTTGELFF. CDR3 DNA sequence: TGTGCCAGCAGCTTGGCTAGCGGGAGGACCACCGGGGAGCTGTTTTTT.